These T cell receptor delta chains were read from a single sample in a study of Vδ1+ human thymocytes. TCRdb called clones from the multiplex PCR reads again using CATT. Of about 25,000 delta-chain clones listed, 6.5% to 8% were seen once; the top ten hold roughly 0.9%. The sequenced sample consisted of Vdelta1+ gamma-delta thymocytes from the thymus. These receptors all come from a girl in the first two years of life who had congenital heart surgery. CDR3s include the opening cysteine and the closing phenylalanine or tryptophan. A D gene is named only where the DNA matches it firmly. Clone size is shown for a subset of rows, as once, few, many or a class of expanded clone.

abundance	d_gene	v_gene	j_gene	CDR3aa	CDR3nt
-	TRDD3	TRDV1	TRDJ1	CALGAKNLGWGIPYTDKLIF	TGTGCTCTTGGGGCCAAGAACCTCGGGTGGGGGATACCGTACACCGATAAACTCATCTTT
few	-	TRDV1	TRDJ1	CALGERLAYSTGHYTDKLIF	TGTGCTCTTGGGGAAAGGTTAGCCTATAGTACTGGACACTACACCGATAAACTCATCTTT
few	TRDD3	TRDV1	TRDJ1	CALGETTRKGHTGGYLLYTDKLIF	TGTGCTCTTGGGGAAACGACGAGAAAGGGCCATACTGGGGGATACCTGTTGTACACCGATAAACTCATCTTT
few	TRDD3	TRDV1	TRDJ1	CALGERPSWGIREGPTDKLIF	TGTGCTCTTGGGGAACGTCCCTCCTGGGGGATACGCGAGGGGCCTACCGATAAACTCATCTTT
few	-	TRDV1	TRDJ1	CALGEELGPSLGEGGRRELIF	TGTGCTCTCGGGGAAGAACTAGGACCTTCGCTCGGCGAAGGGGGGAGGAGGGAACTCATCTTT
-	-	TRDV1	TRDJ1	CALGEVTSRYTDKLIF	TGTGCTCTTGGGGAAGTGACTTCCAGGTACACCGATAAACTCATCTTT
few	-	TRDV1	TRDJ1	CALGEHVPKAVYTDKPIF	TGTGCTCTTGGGGAACACGTGCCAAAGGCGGTGTACACCGATAAACCCATCTTT
-	TRDD3	TRDV1	TRDJ1	CALGEIGGGIQNADKLIF	TGTGCTCTTGGGGAAATAGGGGGGGGGATACAAAATGCCGATAAACTCATCTTT
-	TRDD3	TRDV1	TRDJ1	CALGPGGGWHTDKLIF	TGTGCTCTTGGGCCGGGAGGGGGATGGCACACCGATAAACTCATCTTT
few	-	TRDV1	TRDJ1	CALGLPRGLRYTDKLIF	TGTGCTCTTGGGTTACCACGGGGACTCCGGTACACCGATAAACTCATCTTT
few	TRDD3	TRDV1	TRDJ1	CALGEPKLGGYPGYTDKLIF	TGTGCTCTTGGGGAACCCAAGCTTGGGGGATACCCGGGGTACACCGATAAACTCATCTTT
few	-	TRDV1	TRDJ1	CALGVVSYRTGDTDKLIF	TGTGCTCTTGGGGTCGTTTCCTACCGGACTGGGGACACCGATAAACTCATCTTT
-	TRDD3	TRDV1	TRDJ1	CALGEIPSSWGIRAGGDKLIF	TGTGCTCTTGGGGAAATACCCTCATCCTGGGGGATACGCGCTGGGGGCGATAAACTCATCTTT
-	-	TRDV1	TRDJ1	CALGELRRGVTSYTDKLIF	TGTGCTCTTGGGGAACTACGTCGGGGGGTTACTTCGTACACCGATAAACTCATCTTT
few	-	TRDV1	TRDJ1	CALGRKRVDKLIF	TGTGCTCTTGGGAGGAAACGGGTCGATAAACTCATCTTT
few	-	TRDV1	TRDJ1	CALGDPSSGYTGGATLYTDKLIF	TGTGCTCTTGGGGACCCTTCCTCGGGCTATACTGGGGGCGCTACCTTGTACACCGATAAACTCATCTTT
-	TRDD3	TRDV2	TRDJ1	CACYPQILSTGGSADRYTDKLIF	TGTGCCTGTTACCCGCAAATACTAAGTACTGGGGGATCAGCGGACCGTTACACCGATAAACTCATCTTT
-	TRDD3	TRDV1	TRDJ1	CALGELPTSYWGWQSDNLDKLIF	TGTGCTCTTGGGGAACTCCCTACTTCGTACTGGGGGTGGCAGTCTGACAATTTGGATAAACTCATCTTT
few	-	TRDV1	TRDJ1	CALGEVAHLSAADKLIF	TGTGCTCTTGGGGAAGTAGCGCACCTTTCTGCGGCCGATAAACTCATCTTT
few	-	TRDV1	TRDJ1	CALGGLHPGHKLIF	TGTGCTCTTGGAGGTCTACACCCCGGACATAAACTCATCTTT
few	TRDD3	TRDV1	TRDJ1	CALGELEGVAYVTGGFADKLIF	TGTGCTCTTGGGGAACTAGAGGGGGTAGCCTACGTTACTGGGGGATTTGCCGATAAACTCATCTTT
-	-	TRDV1	TRDJ1	CALGEMDLLNSVTDKLIF	TGTGCTCTTGGGGAAATGGACCTTCTTAATAGCGTCACCGATAAACTCATCTTT
-	TRDD3	TRDV1	TRDJ1	CALGEDLLGQTGDYLSYTDKLIF	TGTGCTCTTGGGGAAGACCTCCTAGGGCAGACTGGGGATTATCTTTCGTACACCGATAAACTCATCTTT
medium-sized	-	TRDV1	TRDJ1	CALGAPKGSTDKLIF	TGTGCTCTTGGGGCACCTAAGGGATCCACCGATAAACTCATCTTT
-	-	TRDV1	TRDJ1	CALGNSLTPRTKLIF	TGTGCTCTTGGGAATTCCCTTACTCCCCGGACCAAACTCATCTTT
few	TRDD3	TRDV1	TRDJ1	CALGELDWGIRYTDKLIF	TGTGCTCTTGGGGAACTCGACTGGGGGATCCGGTACACCGATAAACTCATCTTT
-	TRDD3	TRDV1	TRDJ1	CALGERGVLGDTDKLIF	TGTGCTCTTGGGGAACGTGGGGTACTGGGGGATACCGATAAACTCATCTTT
-	-	TRDV1	TRDJ1	CALGGHHKEGACTDKLIF	TGTGCTCTTGGGGGCCATCACAAGGAAGGGGCTTGCACCGATAAACTCATCTTT
few	TRDD2	TRDV1	TRDJ1	CALGELPERTFLIFTDKLIF	TGTGCTCTTGGGGAACTCCCCGAGCGGACCTTCCTGATTTTTACCGATAAACTCATCTTT
-	TRDD3	TRDV1	TRDJ1	CALGEPVWILGVIADKLIF	TGTGCTCTTGGGGAACCCGTTTGGATACTGGGGGTGATCGCCGATAAACTCATCTTT
few	-	TRDV1	TRDJ1	CALGEPRWGPLDKLIF	TGTGCTCTTGGGGAACCCCGGTGGGGGCCTCTCGATAAACTCATCTTT
-	-	TRDV1	TRDJ1	CALGDNVFVAGDGTGKLIF	TGTGCTCTTGGGGACAATGTCTTCGTAGCTGGGGACGGGACGGGTAAACTCATCTTT
-	-	TRDV1	TRDJ1	CALGGDSPGVTHTDKLIF	TGTGCTCTTGGGGGGGACTCCCCAGGGGTTACCCACACCGATAAACTCATCTTT
-	-	TRDV1	TRDJ1	CALGEPHPSIAVRYGTCTDKLIF	TGTGCTCTTGGGGAACCCCACCCCAGTATCGCGGTCCGATATGGGACATGCACCGATAAACTCATCTTT
few	TRDD3	TRDV1	TRDJ1	CALGDFFPVLGDTLPYTDKLIF	TGTGCTCTTGGTGACTTTTTTCCGGTACTGGGGGATACGTTGCCGTACACCGATAAACTCATCTTT
few	TRDD3	TRDV1	TRDJ1	CALGDILRLGDTCLDKLIF	TGTGCTCTTGGGGACATACTTCGACTGGGGGATACTTGCCTAGATAAACTCATCTTT
few	TRDD3	TRDV1	TRDJ1	CALGEDVGIRRDTDKLIF	TGTGCTCTTGGGGAAGATGTAGGGATACGCAGGGACACCGATAAACTCATCTTT
-	TRDD3	TRDV1	TRDJ1	CALGKPPDWGIGRDIAYTDKLIF	TGTGCTCTTGGGAAACCCCCGGACTGGGGGATCGGTCGGGATATCGCGTACACCGATAAACTCATCTTT
few	-	TRDV1	TRDJ1	CALGERLGETDKLIF	TGTGCTCTTGGGGAACGGCTCGGGGAGACCGATAAACTCATCTTT
-	-	TRDV1	TRDJ1	CALGDPCLYTDKLIF	TGTGCTCTTGGGGACCCCTGCCTTTACACCGATAAACTCATCTTT
-	-	TRDV1	TRDJ1	CALGEQYGAWWDTDKLIF	TGTGCTCTTGGGGAACAGTACGGGGCGTGGTGGGACACCGATAAACTCATCTTT
few	TRDD3	TRDV1	TRDJ1	CALGKGSSYGVLGGHTDKLIF	TGTGCTCTTGGGAAGGGATCATCCTACGGGGTACTGGGGGGGCACACCGATAAACTCATCTTT
-	TRDD2	TRDV1	TRDJ1	CALGEYSYPSGDTDKLIF	TGTGCTCTTGGGGAATATTCCTACCCCTCCGGGGACACCGATAAACTCATCTTT
-	TRDD3	TRDV1	TRDJ1	CALGEIWGDYLFDKLIF	TGTGCTCTTGGGGAAATTTGGGGGGATTATCTTTTCGATAAACTCATCTTT
-	TRDD3	TRDV1	TRDJ1	CALGRQWVLGRIYTDKPIF	TGTGCTCTTGGGCGACAGTGGGTACTGGGGAGGATCTACACCGATAAACCCATCTTT
-	TRDD3	TRDV1	TRDJ1	CALGELTSDPTGGSGTDKLIF	TGTGCTCTTGGGGAACTTACTTCCGACCCTACTGGGGGATCGGGTACCGATAAACTCATCTTT
few	-	TRDV1	TRDJ1	CALGETRGGELIF	TGTGCTCTTGGGGAAACACGGGGTGGAGAACTCATCTTT
few	TRDD3	TRDV3	TRDJ1	CAFRLLPPRLGDTDKLIF	TGTGCCTTTCGCCTACTTCCTCCACGACTGGGGGATACCGATAAACTCATCTTT
-	TRDD3	TRDV1	TRDJ1	CALGDSPWGITRTDKLIF	TGTGCTCTTGGGGATTCTCCCTGGGGGATAACCCGTACCGATAAACTCATCTTT
-	TRDD3	TRDV1	TRDJ1	CALGEALYPRASYWGIQTKLIF	TGTGCTCTTGGGGAAGCCCTTTACCCCCGCGCCTCGTACTGGGGGATCCAGACTAAACTCATCTTT
-	-	TRDV1	TRDJ1	CALGEPVHQGLVGAPWHKLIF	TGTGCTCTTGGGGAACCTGTTCATCAGGGTTTGGTGGGGGCTCCCTGGCATAAACTCATCTTT
-	-	TRDV1	TRDJ1	CALGEPTRILTGGYTDKLIF	TGTGCTCTTGGGGAACCCACTAGAATACTTACAGGGGGGTACACCGATAAACTCATCTTT
-	-	TRDV1	TRDJ1	CALGEFTRTGLQYTDKLIF	TGTGCTCTTGGGGAGTTCACACGAACTGGGCTACAGTACACCGATAAACTCATCTTT
few	TRDD3	TRDV2	TRDJ1	CACDTAVSGGFVADKLIF	TGTGCCTGTGACACCGCGGTTTCTGGGGGATTCGTCGCGGATAAACTCATCTTT
-	-	TRDV1	TRDJ1	CALGELDPLPLITGVADKLIF	TGTGCTCTTGGGGAACTTGACCCCCTTCCCCTCATCACAGGGGTCGCCGATAAACTCATCTTT